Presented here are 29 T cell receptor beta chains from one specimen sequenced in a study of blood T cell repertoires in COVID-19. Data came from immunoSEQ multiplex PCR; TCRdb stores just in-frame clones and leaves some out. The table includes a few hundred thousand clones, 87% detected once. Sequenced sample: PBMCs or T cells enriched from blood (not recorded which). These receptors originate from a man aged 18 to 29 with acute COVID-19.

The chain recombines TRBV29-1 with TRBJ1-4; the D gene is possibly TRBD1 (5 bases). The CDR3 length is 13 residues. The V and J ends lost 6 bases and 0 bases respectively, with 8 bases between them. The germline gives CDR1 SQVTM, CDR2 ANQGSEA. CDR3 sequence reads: CSVGGATNEKLFF. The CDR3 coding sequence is TGCAGCGTGGGGGGGGCAACTAATGAAAAACTGTTTTTT.

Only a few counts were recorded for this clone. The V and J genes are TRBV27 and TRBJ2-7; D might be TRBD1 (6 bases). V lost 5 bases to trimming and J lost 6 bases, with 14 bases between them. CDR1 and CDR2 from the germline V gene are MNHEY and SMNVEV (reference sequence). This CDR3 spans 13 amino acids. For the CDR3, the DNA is TGTGCCAGCAGTCCCCAGGGGAAAGGCGAGCAGTACTTC. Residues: CASSPQGKGEQYF.

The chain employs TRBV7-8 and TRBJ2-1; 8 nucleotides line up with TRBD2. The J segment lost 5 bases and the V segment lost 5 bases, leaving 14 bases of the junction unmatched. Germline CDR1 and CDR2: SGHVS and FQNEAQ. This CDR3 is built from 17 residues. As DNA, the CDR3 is TGTGCCAGCAGCCAAAAAGAGACTAGCGTAATAAACAATGAGCAGTTCTTC. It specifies CASSQKETSVINNEQFF.

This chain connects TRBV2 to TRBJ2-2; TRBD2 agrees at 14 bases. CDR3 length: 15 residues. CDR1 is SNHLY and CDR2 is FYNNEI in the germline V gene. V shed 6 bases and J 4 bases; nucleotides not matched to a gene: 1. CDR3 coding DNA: TGTGCCAGCAGAGGGACTAGCGGGGGCACCGGGGAGCTGTTTTTT. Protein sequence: CASRGTSGGTGELFF.

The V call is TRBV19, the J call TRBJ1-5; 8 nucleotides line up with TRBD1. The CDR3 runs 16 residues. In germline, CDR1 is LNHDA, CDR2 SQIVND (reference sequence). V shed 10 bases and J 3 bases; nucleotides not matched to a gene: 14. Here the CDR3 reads CATKGGQGAPNQPQHF. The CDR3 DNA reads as TGTGCCACAAAGGGGGGGCAGGGGGCCCCCAATCAGCCCCAGCATTTT.

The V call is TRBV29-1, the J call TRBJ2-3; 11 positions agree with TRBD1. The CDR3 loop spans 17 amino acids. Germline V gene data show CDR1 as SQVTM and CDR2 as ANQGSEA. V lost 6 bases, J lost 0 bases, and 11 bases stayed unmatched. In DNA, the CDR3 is TGCAGCGTGGACTGGACAGGGGGCACCTCTAGCACAGATACGCAGTATTTT. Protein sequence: CSVDWTGGTSSTDTQYF.

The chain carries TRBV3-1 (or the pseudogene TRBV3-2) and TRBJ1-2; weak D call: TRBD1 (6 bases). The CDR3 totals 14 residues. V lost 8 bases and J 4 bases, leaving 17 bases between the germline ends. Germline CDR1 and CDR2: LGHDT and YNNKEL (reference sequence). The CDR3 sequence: CASDPGGGSYGYTF. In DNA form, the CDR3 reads TGTGCCAGCGACCCCGGCGGGGGCTCCTATGGCTACACCTTC.

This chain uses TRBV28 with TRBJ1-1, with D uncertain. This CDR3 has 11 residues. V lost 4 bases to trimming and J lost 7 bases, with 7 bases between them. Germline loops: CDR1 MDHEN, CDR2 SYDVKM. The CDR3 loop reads CASSSVGEAFF. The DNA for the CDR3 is TGTGCCAGCAGTTCCGTCGGTGAAGCTTTCTTT. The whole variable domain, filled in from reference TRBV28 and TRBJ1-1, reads DVKVTQSSRYLVKRTGEKVFLECVQDMDHENMFWYRQDPGLGLRLIYFSYDVKMKEKGDIPEGYSVSREKKERFSLILESASTNQTSMYLCASSSVGEAFFGQGTRLTVV.

The CDR3 bases are TGTGCCAGTAGTATATCGGGGACAGGTAACTCCTACGAGCAGTACTTC. As protein: CASSISGTGNSYEQYF. The V call is TRBV19, the J call TRBJ2-7, with 8 bases aligning to TRBD1. V was clipped by 2 bases and J by 0 bases; unmatched bases: 6. CDR3 length: 16 amino acids. Germline V gives CDR1 LNHDA, CDR2 SQIVND (reference sequence). The complete variable domain, with remaining parts taken from reference TRBV19 and TRBJ2-7, reads DGGITQSPKYLFRKEGQNVTLSCEQNLNHDAMYWYRQDPGQGLRLIYYSQIVNDFQKGDIAEGYSVSREKKESFPLTVTSAQKNPTAFYLCASSISGTGNSYEQYFGPGTRLTVT.

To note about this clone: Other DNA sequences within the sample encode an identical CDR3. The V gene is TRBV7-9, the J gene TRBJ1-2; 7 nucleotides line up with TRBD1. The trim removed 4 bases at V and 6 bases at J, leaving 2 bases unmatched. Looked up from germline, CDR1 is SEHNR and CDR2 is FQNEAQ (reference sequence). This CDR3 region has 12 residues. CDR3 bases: TGTGCCAGCAGCTCGACAGGGAATGGCTACACCTTC. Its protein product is CASSSTGNGYTF.

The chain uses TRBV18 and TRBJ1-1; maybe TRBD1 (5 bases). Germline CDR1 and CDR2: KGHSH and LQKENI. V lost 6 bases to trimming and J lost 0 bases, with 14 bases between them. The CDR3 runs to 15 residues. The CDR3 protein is CASSSRQYMNTEAFF. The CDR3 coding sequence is TGTGCCAGCTCGTCCCGACAGTACATGAACACTGAAGCTTTCTTT. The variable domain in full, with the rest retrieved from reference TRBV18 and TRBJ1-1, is NAGVMQNPRHLVRRRGQEARLRCSPMKGHSHVYWYRQLPEEGLKFMVYLQKENIIDESGMPKERFSAEFPKEGPSILRIQQVVRGDSAAYFCASSSRQYMNTEAFFGQGTRLTVV.

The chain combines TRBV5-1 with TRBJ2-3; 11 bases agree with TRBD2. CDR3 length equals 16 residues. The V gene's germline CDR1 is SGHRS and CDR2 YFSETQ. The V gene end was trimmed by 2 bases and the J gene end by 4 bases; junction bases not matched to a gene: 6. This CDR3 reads CASSFSGRAGADTQYF. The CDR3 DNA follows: TGCGCCAGCAGCTTTAGCGGGAGGGCCGGGGCAGATACGCAGTATTTT.

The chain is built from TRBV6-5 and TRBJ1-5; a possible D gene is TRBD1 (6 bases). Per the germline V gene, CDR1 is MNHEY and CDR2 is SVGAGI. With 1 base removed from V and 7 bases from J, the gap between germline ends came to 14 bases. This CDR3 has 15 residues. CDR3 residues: CASSYYPPTGQPQHF. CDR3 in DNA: TGTGCCAGCAGTTACTACCCCCCCACAGGGCAGCCCCAGCATTTT.

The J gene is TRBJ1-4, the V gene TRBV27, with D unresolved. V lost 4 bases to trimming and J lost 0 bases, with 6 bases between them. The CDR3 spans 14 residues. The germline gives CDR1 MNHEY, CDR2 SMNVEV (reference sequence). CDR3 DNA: TGTGCCAGCAGTTACAAACCAACTAATGAAAAACTGTTTTTT. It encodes CASSYKPTNEKLFF.

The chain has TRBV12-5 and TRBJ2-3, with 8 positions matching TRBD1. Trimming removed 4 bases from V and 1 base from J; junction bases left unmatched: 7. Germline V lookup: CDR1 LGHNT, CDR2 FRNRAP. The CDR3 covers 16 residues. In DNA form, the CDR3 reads TGTGCTAGTGGTTCGCCCTCGGGACAGGGCACAGATACGCAGTATTTT. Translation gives CASGSPSGQGTDTQYF.

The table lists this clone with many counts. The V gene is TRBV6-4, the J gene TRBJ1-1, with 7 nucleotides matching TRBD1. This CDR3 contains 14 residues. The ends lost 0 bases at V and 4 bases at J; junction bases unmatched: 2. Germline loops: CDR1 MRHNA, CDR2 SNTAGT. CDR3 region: CASSDSGGATEAFF. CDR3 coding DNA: TGTGCCAGCAGTGACTCAGGGGGCGCCACTGAAGCTTTCTTT.

CDR3 residues: CASSQETRRQGYEQYF. The CDR3 region has the DNA TGCGCCAGCAGCCAAGAAACACGACGACAGGGGTACGAGCAGTACTTC. This chain joins TRBV4-1 and TRBJ2-7; 8 nucleotides align to TRBD1. The V gene's germline CDR1 is MGHRA and CDR2 YSYEKL. The trim removed 0 bases at V and 4 bases at J, leaving 8 bases unmatched. There are 16 residues in the CDR3.

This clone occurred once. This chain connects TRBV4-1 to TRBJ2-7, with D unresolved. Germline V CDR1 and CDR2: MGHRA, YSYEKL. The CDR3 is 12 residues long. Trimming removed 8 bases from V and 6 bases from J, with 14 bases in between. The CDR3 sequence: CASALTPFEQYF. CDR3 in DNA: TGCGCCAGCGCCCTTACACCTTTCGAGCAGTACTTC.

In nucleotides, the CDR3 is TGTGCCAGCAGCTTAGAGAGGCACGCTGAAGCTTTCTTT. Translation: CASSLERHAEAFF. The chain is built from TRBV7-8 and TRBJ1-1; D is unresolved. CDR3 length equals 13 residues. Deletions cut 1 base from V and 6 bases from J, with 9 bases between. Per germline, CDR1 SGHVS and CDR2 FQNEAQ.

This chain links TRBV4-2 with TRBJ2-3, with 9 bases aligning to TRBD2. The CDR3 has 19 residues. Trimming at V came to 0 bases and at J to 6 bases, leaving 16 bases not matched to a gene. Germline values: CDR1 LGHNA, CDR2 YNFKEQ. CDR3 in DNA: TGTGCCAGCAGCCAAGAAAGAGGTACTAGCGGGTACGGTGACGATACGCAGTATTTT. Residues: CASSQERGTSGYGDDTQYF.

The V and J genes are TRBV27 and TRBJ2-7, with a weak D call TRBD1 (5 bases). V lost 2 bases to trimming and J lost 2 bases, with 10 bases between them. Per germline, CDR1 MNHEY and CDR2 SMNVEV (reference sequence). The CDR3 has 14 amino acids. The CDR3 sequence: CASSLRGDAYEQYF. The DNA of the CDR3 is TGTGCCAGCAGTTTAAGGGGTGACGCCTACGAGCAGTACTTC.

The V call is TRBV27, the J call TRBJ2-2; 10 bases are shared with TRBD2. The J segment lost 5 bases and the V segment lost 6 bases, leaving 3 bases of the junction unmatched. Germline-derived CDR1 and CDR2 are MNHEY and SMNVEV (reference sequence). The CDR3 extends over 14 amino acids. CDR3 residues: CASSTLAGTGELFF. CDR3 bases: TGTGCCAGCAGCACACTAGCGGGAACCGGGGAGCTGTTTTTT.

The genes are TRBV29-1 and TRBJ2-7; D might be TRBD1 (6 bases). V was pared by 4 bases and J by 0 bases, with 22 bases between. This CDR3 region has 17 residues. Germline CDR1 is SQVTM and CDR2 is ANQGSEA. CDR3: CSVGSYLTGKSSYEQYF. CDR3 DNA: TGCAGCGTTGGCTCCTACTTGACAGGTAAGAGCTCCTACGAGCAGTACTTC.

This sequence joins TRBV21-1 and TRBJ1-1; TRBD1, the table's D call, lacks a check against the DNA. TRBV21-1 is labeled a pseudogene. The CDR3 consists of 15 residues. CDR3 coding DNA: TGTGCCAGCAGCAACGGTGAGGGGGAAGAAACTGAAGCTTTCTTT. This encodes CASSNGEGEETEAFF.

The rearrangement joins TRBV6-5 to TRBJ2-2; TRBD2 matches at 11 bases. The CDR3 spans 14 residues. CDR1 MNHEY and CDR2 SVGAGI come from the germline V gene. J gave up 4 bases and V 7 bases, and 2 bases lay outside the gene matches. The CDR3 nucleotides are TGTGCCAGCAAAACTAGCGGGAGCACCGGGGAGCTGTTTTTT. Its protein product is CASKTSGSTGELFF.

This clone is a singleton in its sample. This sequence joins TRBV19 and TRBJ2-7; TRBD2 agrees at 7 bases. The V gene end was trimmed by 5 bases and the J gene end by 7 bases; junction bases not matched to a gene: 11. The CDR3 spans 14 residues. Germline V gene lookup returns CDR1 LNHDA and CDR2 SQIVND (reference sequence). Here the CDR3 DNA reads TGTGCCAGTAGTGCCGAGGGAGGGCCGGGGGAGCAGTACTTC. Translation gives CASSAEGGPGEQYF.

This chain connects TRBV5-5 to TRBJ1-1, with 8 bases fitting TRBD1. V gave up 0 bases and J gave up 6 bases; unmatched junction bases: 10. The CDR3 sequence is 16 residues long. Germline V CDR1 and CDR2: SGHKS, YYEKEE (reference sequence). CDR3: CASSLGFQGARAEAFF. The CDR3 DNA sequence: TGTGCCAGCAGCTTGGGGTTTCAGGGGGCGAGAGCTGAAGCTTTCTTT.

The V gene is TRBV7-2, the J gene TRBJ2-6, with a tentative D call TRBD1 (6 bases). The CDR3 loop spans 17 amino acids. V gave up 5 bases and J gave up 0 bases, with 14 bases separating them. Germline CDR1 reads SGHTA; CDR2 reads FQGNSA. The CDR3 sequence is CASSKQGIFSGANVLTF. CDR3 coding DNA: TGTGCCAGCAGCAAACAGGGTATTTTCTCTGGGGCCAACGTCCTGACTTTC. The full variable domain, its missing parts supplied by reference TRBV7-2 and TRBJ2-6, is GAGVSQSPSNKVTEKGKDVELRCDPISGHTALYWYRQSLGQGLEFLIYFQGNSAPDKSGLPSDRFSAERTGGSVSTLTIQRTQQEDSAVYLCASSKQGIFSGANVLTFGAGSRLTVL.

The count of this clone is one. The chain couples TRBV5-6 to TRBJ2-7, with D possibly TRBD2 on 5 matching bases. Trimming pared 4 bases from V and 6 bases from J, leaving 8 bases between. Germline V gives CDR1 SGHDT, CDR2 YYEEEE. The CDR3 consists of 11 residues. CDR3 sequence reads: CASSAGLEQYF. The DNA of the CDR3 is TGTGCCAGCAGCGCCGGACTCGAGCAGTACTTC.